The clone carrying this TCR beta chain was counted ten times or more. Antigen specificity is unknown. Time point indicated: patch test 2, 6 weeks after DPC sensitization. Noted treatment: therapeutic diphenylcyclopropenone sensitization with weekly scalp DPC. This sample stems from a study of human T cells and chemical hapten exposure. As for the study in general: 2% DPC applied to a 2 cm by 2 cm arm area sensitized donors.

Trimming left V 2 bases short and J 2 bases short, with 6 bases between. Germline CDR1 and CDR2: SGHRS and YFSETQ. The length of the CDR3 is 13 residues. One entry per CDR3 protein, called by TCRdb with MiXCR from the RACE reads. The table includes just over 350,000 distinct CDR3 sequences, 6% to 7% detected once. Study observations and caveats: Patch test score was positively correlated with the counts of PT1 expanded TCRs.

The origin of this receptor is a woman aged 18-35 years with alopecia areata. Some clones in this sample may be carry-over from other donors' samples. The gene calls are TRBV5-1 and TRBJ2-3; D perhaps matches TRBD2 (5 bases). Specimen: whole blood, collected in connection with sensitization to the hapten diphenylcyclopropenone (DPC). DNA of the CDR3: TGCGCCAGCAGCTTCCGGGACACAGATACGCAGTATTTT. This sequence encodes CASSFRDTDTQYF.